This T cell receptor (beta chain) was recorded in a study of identical twins. Study-wide findings and caveats: It was possible that invariant MAIT and iNKT cells partly confounded the zero-insertion analyses. Beta clonotypes that were abundant in cord blood contained fewer insertions, a pattern absent from memory repertoires.

Many counts were recorded for this clonotype. Its specificity is unknown. J gave up 6 bases and V 8 bases, and 11 bases lay outside the gene matches. Germline loops: CDR1 SQVTM, CDR2 ANQGSEA. The CDR3 loop spans 13 amino acids. It was template switching that added a universal primer site, and there were unique molecular identifiers on the cDNA. Each CDR3 protein gets one entry after TCRdb re-called the 5' RACE reads with MiXCR. The table includes 200,000 to 300,000 distinct CDR3 sequences, approximately 7.8% detected once. In addition, the sample was reused for a study of yellow fever vaccine responses in identical twins. That paper adds: Twins' vaccine T cell response reportedly gave the appearance of partial convergence and partial personalization.

This TCR came from a young woman in good health. Input material: CD8+ T cells sorted from blood. The chain couples TRBV29-1 to TRBJ2-3; 7 nucleotides align to TRBD1. The DNA of the CDR3 is TGCAGCTGTGATACAGGGGCTTCGGATACGCAGTATTTT. Amino acids: CSCDTGASDTQYF.